Reported below is one T cell receptor (beta chain). The target antigen is unknown. These data originate in a study of PD-1 blockade in classical Hodgkin lymphoma. Turning to the study itself: Nivolumab dosed at 3 mg/kg went to patients intravenously every 2 weeks.

Measured with immunoSEQ multiplex PCR; TCRdb has only the in-frame clones, and not every one. The profile shows approximately 44,000 clones, about 70% of them singletons. Trimming took off 1 base at V and 8 bases at J, with 18 bases between the two ends. The CDR3 is made up of 16 amino acids. Germline CDR1 SGHAT, CDR2 FQNNGV. Every patient had relapsed following autologous stem cell transplantation, and cohorts differed in brentuximab vedotin exposure. General study points: Similar baseline diversity was found in complete responders and newly diagnosed patients. Underlying causes for the observed repertoire differences were not defined, possibly disease activity or prior therapy.

The receptor's source is a human donor with classical Hodgkin lymphoma. The input for sequencing was peripheral blood mononuclear cells (PBMCs), taken at baseline. V and J are TRBV11-2 and TRBJ2-1; maybe TRBD2 (5 bases). The CDR3 spells CASSLVRWERVDEQFF. The CDR3 nucleotides are TGTGCCAGCAGCTTAGTACGGTGGGAGAGGGTGGATGAGCAGTTCTTC. Looking up the rest from reference TRBV11-2 and TRBJ2-1 gives the full variable domain: EAGVAQSPRYKIIEKRQSVAFWCNPISGHATLYWYQQILGQGPKLLIQFQNNGVVDDSQLPKDRFSAERLKGVDSTLKIQPAKLEDSAVYLCASSLVRWERVDEQFFGPGTRLTVL.